Sequencing of this T cell receptor (beta chain) was carried out in a study of T cell responses to AZD1222 COVID-19 vaccine. The germline V gene has CDR1 DFQATT and CDR2 SNEGSKA (reference sequence). Deletions cut 6 bases from V and 6 bases from J, with 10 bases between. The CDR3 contains 11 residues. Assay: immunoSEQ multiplex PCR; the TCRdb copy retains only in-frame clones and omits some. The sample carries about 86,000 clones, about nine tenths recorded once. This TCR was recovered from an adult in good health. The V gene is TRBV20-1, the J gene TRBJ2-3; D not certain. Sequenced here: peripheral blood, sampled on day 0 of AZD1222 vaccination. The DNA for the CDR3 is TGCAGTGCCCCAGTGAGTGATACGCAGTATTTT. Its protein is CSAPVSDTQYF.